The following is a T cell receptor beta chain sequence with its context. Its matching antigen is unknown. The CDR3 contains 13 residues. V was cut by 12 bases and J by 0 bases, with 12 bases left in between. The V gene's germline CDR1 is KGHDR and CDR2 SFDVKD. The data belong to a study of T cells in Graves' hyperthyroidism and ophthalmopathy. Study outcomes and limitations: Model predictions of ophthalmopathy came a median approximately 6.5 months before onset.

RNA transcripts provided the source from which TCR beta CDR3 regions were amplified. During a first-round RT-PCR of the TCR CDR3, the HTBI primer set was used. TCRdb fed the multiplex PCR reads into MiXCR, producing one record per CDR3 protein. The sample includes hundreds of thousands of distinct CDR3 sequences, 46% of them seen just once. The V gene is TRBV24-1, the J gene TRBJ2-3; no firm D call. The receptor was isolated from a young woman with Graves' hyperthyroidism. Sample: peripheral blood or thyroid tissue (not recorded which). CDR3 nucleotides: TGTGCCGCCTCGGACCCTAGCACAGATACGCAGTATTTT. Protein sequence: CAASDPSTDTQYF.